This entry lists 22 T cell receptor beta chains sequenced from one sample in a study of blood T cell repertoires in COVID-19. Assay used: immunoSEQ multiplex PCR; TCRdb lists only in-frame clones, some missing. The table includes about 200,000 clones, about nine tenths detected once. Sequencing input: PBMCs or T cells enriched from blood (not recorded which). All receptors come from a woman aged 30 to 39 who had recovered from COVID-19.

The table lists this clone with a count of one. CDR3 sequence reads: CASSSGGGDDYEQYF. As DNA, the CDR3 is TGTGCCAGCAGCTCAGGCGGGGGAGACGACTACGAGCAGTACTTC. The J gene is TRBJ2-7, the V gene TRBV7-8; TRBD2 matches 7 bases. Germline V gene sequence: CDR1 SGHVS, CDR2 FQNEAQ. The CDR3 runs 15 residues. J was trimmed by 3 bases and V by 4 bases; bases with no gene match: 9. The full variable domain, rest sourced from reference TRBV7-8 and TRBJ2-7, is GAGVSQSPRYKVAKRGQDVALRCDPISGHVSLFWYQQALGQGPEFLTYFQNEAQLDKSGLPSDRFFAERPEGSVSTLKIQRTQQEDSAVYLCASSSGGGDDYEQYFGPGTRLTVT.

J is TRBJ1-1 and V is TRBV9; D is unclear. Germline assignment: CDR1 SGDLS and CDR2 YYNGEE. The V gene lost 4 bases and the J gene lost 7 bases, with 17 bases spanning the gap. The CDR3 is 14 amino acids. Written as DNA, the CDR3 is TGTGCCAGCAGCCCACAGTCTGGCGGGTATGAAGCTTTCTTT. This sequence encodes CASSPQSGGYEAFF.

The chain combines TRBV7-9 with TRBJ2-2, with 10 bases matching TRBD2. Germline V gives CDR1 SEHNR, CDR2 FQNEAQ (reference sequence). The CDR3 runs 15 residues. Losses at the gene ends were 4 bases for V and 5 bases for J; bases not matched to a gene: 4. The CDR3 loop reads CASSYQRGGTGELFF. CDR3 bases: TGTGCCAGCAGCTACCAGCGGGGGGGAACCGGGGAGCTGTTTTTT.

CDR3 loop: CASSEGADFNEQFF. The CDR3 region has the DNA TGTGCCAGCAGTGAGGGGGCCGATTTCAATGAGCAGTTCTTC. J is TRBJ2-1 and V is TRBV13, with TRBD1 identical over 7 bases. Per germline, CDR1 PRHDT and CDR2 FYEKMQ (reference sequence). The CDR3 sequence is 14 residues long. With V trimmed by 6 bases and J by 6 bases, 8 bases remained unmatched.

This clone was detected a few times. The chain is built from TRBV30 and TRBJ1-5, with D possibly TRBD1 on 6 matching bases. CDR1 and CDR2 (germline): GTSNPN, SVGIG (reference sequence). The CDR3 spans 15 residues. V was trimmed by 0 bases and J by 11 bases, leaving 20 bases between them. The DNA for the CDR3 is TGTGCCTGGAGTGTAGAGGCAGGTGGAGCAGGGGCCCAGCATTTT. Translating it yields CAWSVEAGGAGAQHF.

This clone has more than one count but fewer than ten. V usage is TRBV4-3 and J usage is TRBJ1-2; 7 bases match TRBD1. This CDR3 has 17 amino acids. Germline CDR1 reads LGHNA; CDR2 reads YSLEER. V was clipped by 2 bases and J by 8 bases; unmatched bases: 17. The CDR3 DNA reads TGCGCCAGCAGCCAAATCCACCGGGACAGCGAAAGGGTCGGCTACACCTTC. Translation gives CASSQIHRDSERVGYTF.

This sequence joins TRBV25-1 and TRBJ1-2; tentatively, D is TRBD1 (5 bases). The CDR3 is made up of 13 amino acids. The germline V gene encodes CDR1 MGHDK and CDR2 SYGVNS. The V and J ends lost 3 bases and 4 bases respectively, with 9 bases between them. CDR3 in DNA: TGTGCCAGCAGTGAGGACAACGGCTATGGCTACACCTTC. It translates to CASSEDNGYGYTF.

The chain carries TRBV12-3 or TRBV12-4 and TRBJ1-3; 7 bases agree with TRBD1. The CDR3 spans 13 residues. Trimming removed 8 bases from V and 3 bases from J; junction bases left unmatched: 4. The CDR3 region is CASRSGGGNTIYF. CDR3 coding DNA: TGTGCCAGCCGATCAGGGGGTGGAAACACCATATATTTT.

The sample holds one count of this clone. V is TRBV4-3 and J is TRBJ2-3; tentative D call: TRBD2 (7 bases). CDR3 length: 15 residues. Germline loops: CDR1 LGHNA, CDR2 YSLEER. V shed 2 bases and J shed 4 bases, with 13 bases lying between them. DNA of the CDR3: TGCGCCAGCAGCCAACTGAGGGGGAGGGCAGATACGCAGTATTTT. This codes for CASSQLRGRADTQYF.

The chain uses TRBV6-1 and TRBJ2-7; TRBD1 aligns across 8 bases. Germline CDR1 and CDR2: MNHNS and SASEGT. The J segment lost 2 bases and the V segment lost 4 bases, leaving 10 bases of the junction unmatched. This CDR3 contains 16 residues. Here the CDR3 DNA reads TGTGCCAGCAGTGGCCGGACAGGACAGGGAACCTACGAGCAGTACTTC. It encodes CASSGRTGQGTYEQYF.

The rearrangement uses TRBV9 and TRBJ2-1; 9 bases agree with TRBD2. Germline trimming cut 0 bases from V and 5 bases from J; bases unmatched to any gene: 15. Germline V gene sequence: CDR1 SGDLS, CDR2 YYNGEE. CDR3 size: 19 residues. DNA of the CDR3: TGTGCCAGCAGCGTAGCTGGCGGGGGGGCCAGCTCCTACGACAATGAGCAGTTCTTC. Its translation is CASSVAGGGASSYDNEQFF.

The DNA for the CDR3 is TGTGCCAGCCCGGGGTTCATGAACACTGAAGCTTTCTTT. This codes for CASPGFMNTEAFF. The V and J genes are TRBV6-5 and TRBJ1-1; D not certain. V lost 8 bases to trimming and J lost 0 bases, with 10 bases between them. The CDR3 extends over 13 amino acids. From germline, CDR1 is MNHEY and CDR2 SVGAGI.

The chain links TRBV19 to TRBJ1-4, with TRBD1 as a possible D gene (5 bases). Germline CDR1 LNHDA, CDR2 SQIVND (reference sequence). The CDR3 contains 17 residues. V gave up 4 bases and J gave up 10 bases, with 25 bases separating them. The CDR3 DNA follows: TGTGCCAGTAGTACCCTCCCTAACGTGGCAGGGTGGGGAAAACTGTTTTTT. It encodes CASSTLPNVAGWGKLFF.

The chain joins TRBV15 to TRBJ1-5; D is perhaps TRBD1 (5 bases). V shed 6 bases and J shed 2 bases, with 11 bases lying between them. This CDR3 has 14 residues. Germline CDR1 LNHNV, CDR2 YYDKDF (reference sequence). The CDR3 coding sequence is TGTGCCACCAGGGTCATAGGGGGCAATCAGCCCCAGCATTTT. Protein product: CATRVIGGNQPQHF. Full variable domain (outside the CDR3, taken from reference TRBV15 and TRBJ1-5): DAMVIQNPRYQVTQFGKPVTLSCSQTLNHNVMYWYQQKSSQAPKLLFHYYDKDFNNEADTPDNFQSRRPNTSFCFLDIRSPGLGDTAMYLCATRVIGGNQPQHFGDGTRLSIL.

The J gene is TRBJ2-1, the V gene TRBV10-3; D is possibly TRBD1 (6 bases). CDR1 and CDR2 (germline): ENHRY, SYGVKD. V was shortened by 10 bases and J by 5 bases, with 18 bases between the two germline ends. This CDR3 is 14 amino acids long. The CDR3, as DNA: TGTGCCAGCCTTTCCCCGACAGGCCACAATGAGCAGTTCTTC. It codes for CASLSPTGHNEQFF.

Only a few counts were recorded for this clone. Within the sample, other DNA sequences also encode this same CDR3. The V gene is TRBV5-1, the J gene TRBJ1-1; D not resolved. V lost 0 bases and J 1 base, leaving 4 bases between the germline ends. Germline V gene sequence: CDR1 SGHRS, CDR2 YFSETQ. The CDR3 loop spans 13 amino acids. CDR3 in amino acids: CASSLDRNTEAFF. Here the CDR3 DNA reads TGCGCCAGCAGCTTGGACAGGAACACTGAAGCTTTCTTT.

The CDR3 nucleotides read TGTGCCAGTAGTATTCGAGGACAGGGGTTTCAGCCCCAGCATTTT. Its protein product is CASSIRGQGFQPQHF. The V and J genes are TRBV19 and TRBJ1-5; 9 positions agree with TRBD1. Germline V gene data show CDR1 as LNHDA and CDR2 as SQIVND (reference sequence). With V trimmed by 3 bases and J by 6 bases, 6 bases remained unmatched. This CDR3 is 15 amino acids long.

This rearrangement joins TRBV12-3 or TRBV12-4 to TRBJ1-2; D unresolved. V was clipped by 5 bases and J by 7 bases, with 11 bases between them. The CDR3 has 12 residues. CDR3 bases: TGTGCCAGCAGTGTGGCTGGCAGTGGCTACACCTTC. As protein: CASSVAGSGYTF.

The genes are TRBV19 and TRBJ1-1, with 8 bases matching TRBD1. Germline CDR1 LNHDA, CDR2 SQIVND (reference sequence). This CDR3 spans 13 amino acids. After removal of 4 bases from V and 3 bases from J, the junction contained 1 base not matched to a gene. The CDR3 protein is CASSKDRDTEAFF. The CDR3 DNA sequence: TGTGCCAGTAGTAAGGACAGGGACACTGAAGCTTTCTTT.

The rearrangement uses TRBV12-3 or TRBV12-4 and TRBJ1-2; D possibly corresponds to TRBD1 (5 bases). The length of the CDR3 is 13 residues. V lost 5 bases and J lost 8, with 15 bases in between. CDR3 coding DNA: TGTGCCAGCAGTCGAGCGGGGCAAGGCGGCTACACCTTC. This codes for CASSRAGQGGYTF.

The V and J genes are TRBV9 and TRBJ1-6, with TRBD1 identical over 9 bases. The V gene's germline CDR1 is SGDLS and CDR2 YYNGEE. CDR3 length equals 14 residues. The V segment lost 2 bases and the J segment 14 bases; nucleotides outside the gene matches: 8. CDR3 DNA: TGTGCCAGCAGCGTGGGGGACAGGGCTTCGACCCTCCACTTT. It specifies CASSVGDRASTLHF.

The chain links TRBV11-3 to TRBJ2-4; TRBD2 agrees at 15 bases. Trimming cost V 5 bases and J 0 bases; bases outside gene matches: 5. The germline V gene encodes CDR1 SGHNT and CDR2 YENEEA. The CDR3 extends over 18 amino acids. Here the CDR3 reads CASSTRTSGRVAKNIQYF. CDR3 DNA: TGTGCCAGCAGCACCCGGACTAGCGGGAGGGTAGCCAAAAACATTCAGTACTTC. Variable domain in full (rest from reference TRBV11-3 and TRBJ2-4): EAGVVQSPRYKIIEKKQPVAFWCNPISGHNTLYWYLQNLGQGPELLIRYENEEAVDDSQLPKDRFSAERLKGVDSTLKIQPAELGDSAVYLCASSTRTSGRVAKNIQYFGAGTRLSVL.